Sequencing of this T cell receptor (beta chain) was carried out in a study of CD8+CD57+ T cells in acquired aplastic anemia. Genomic DNA was employed as the template in profiling TCR beta VDJ and CDR3. TCRdb re-called the reads through MiXCR, storing one row per CDR3 protein. Of 400,000 to 450,000 distinct CDR3 sequences listed, 55% to 75% were seen once; the top ten hold approximately 3.8%. The V gene's germline CDR1 is DFQATT and CDR2 SNEGSKA (reference sequence). The V gene lost 4 bases and the J gene lost 8 bases, with 18 bases spanning the gap. The CDR3 covers 15 residues. The rearrangement joins TRBV20-1 to TRBJ1-6; D gene ambiguous. Sequences were obtained from sorted CD4+, CD8+, or CD8+CD57+ T cells (not recorded which) from PBMCs. The sequence was obtained from a human donor in good health, serving as a control. The chain's CDR3 is CSAKILASTDSPLHF. DNA of the CDR3: TGCAGTGCTAAAATACTAGCGTCCACAGATTCACCCCTCCACTTT.